Below, 17 T cell receptor beta chains from the same sample are listed, as sequenced in a study of blood T cell repertoires in COVID-19. Libraries were prepared by immunoSEQ multiplex PCR; TCRdb keeps only in-frame clonotypes and omits some of them. Of approximately 250,000 clones listed, approximately 89% are singletons. The sample taken for sequencing was PBMCs or T cells enriched from blood (not recorded which). The receptors were gathered from a woman between 40 and 55 years old with acute COVID-19.

This chain uses TRBV11-2 with TRBJ2-7, with 9 bases matching TRBD1. The V gene end was trimmed by 5 bases and the J gene end by 3 bases; junction bases not matched to a gene: 5. The germline V gene has CDR1 SGHAT and CDR2 FQNNGV. The CDR3 has 14 amino acids. The CDR3 protein is CASSAGTGFYEQYF. The CDR3, as DNA: TGTGCCAGCAGCGCCGGGACAGGGTTCTACGAGCAGTACTTC.

This clone was observed a few times. The chain has TRBV5-1 and TRBJ1-2, with a possible D match to TRBD1 (6 bases). CDR1 SGHRS and CDR2 YFSETQ come from the germline V gene. V shed 2 bases and J shed 2 bases, with 7 bases lying between them. The CDR3 runs to 13 residues. The chain's CDR3 is CASSFRGNYGYTF. The CDR3 DNA follows: TGCGCCAGCAGCTTTAGGGGGAACTATGGCTACACCTTC.

The count of this clone is one. The V gene is TRBV5-4, the J gene TRBJ1-5, with D maybe TRBD1 (5 bases). The CDR3 runs 15 residues. Looked up from germline, CDR1 is SGHNT and CDR2 is YYREEE (reference sequence). V gave up 4 bases and J gave up 5 bases, with 16 bases separating them. The CDR3 region is CASSSGASRDQPQHF. The CDR3 DNA reads as TGTGCCAGCAGCAGCGGGGCCTCTCGGGATCAGCCCCAGCATTTT. Combining the CDR3 with reference TRBV5-4 and TRBJ1-5 gives the whole variable domain ETGVTQSPTHLIKTRGQQVTLRCSSQSGHNTVSWYQQALGQGPQFIFQYYREEENGRGNFPPRFSGLQFPNYSSELNVNALELDDSALYLCASSSGASRDQPQHFGDGTRLSIL.

The chain uses TRBV6-5 and TRBJ1-2, with 7 bases matching TRBD1. Trimming at V came to 6 bases and at J to 8 bases, leaving 6 bases not matched to a gene. The germline V gene has CDR1 MNHEY and CDR2 SVGAGI. The CDR3 has 12 amino acids. The CDR3 reads CASSGKGAGYTF. CDR3 sequence (DNA): TGTGCCAGCAGCGGCAAGGGGGCGGGCTACACCTTC.

V gene TRBV5-1 combines with J gene TRBJ1-4; D is uncertain. Trimming pared 4 bases from V and 6 bases from J, leaving 19 bases between. The germline V gene has CDR1 SGHRS and CDR2 YFSETQ. CDR3 length: 16 residues. CDR3 region: CASSGGSGAAYEKLFF. CDR3 in DNA: TGCGCCAGCAGCGGAGGATCGGGAGCGGCATATGAAAAACTGTTTTTT. Based on the CDR3 plus reference TRBV5-1 and TRBJ1-4, the full variable domain is KAGVTQTPRYLIKTRGQQVTLSCSPISGHRSVSWYQQTPGQGLQFLFEYFSETQRNKGNFPGRFSGRQFSNSRSEMNVSTLELGDSALYLCASSGGSGAAYEKLFFGSGTQLSVL.

The chain has TRBV11-2 and TRBJ1-6; 8 bases agree with TRBD1. With V trimmed by 6 bases and J by 8 bases, 9 bases remained unmatched. Germline V gene lookup returns CDR1 SGHAT and CDR2 FQNNGV. The length of the CDR3 is 15 residues. CDR3 amino acids: CASSREDRAYSPLHF. For the CDR3, the DNA is TGTGCCAGCAGTCGGGAGGACAGGGCCTATTCACCCCTCCACTTT.

This chain connects TRBV7-2 to TRBJ2-6; D ambiguous. CDR1 is SGHTA, CDR2 FQGNSA, per germline. The CDR3 has 15 amino acids. V dropped 5 bases and J dropped 1 base, with 9 bases sitting between them. CDR3 in amino acids: CASSPSNSGANVLTF. DNA of the CDR3: TGTGCCAGCAGCCCTAGTAATTCTGGGGCCAACGTCCTGACTTTC.

The genes are TRBV9 and TRBJ2-3; TRBD2 matches 9 bases. CDR1 and CDR2 (germline): SGDLS, YYNGEE. The CDR3 length is 14 residues. V gave up 3 bases and J gave up 11 bases; unmatched junction bases: 10. CDR3 amino acids: CASSEGVAGAWQYF. CDR3 DNA: TGTGCCAGCAGCGAGGGGGTAGCGGGGGCATGGCAGTATTTT.

This clone was seen only once. This sequence joins TRBV6-5 and TRBJ2-2; no clear D. Germline V CDR1 and CDR2: MNHEY, SVGAGI. The CDR3 has 13 residues. Deletions cut 5 bases from V and 5 bases from J, with 9 bases between. This CDR3 reads CASSPVGTGELFF. The CDR3 bases are TGTGCCAGCAGTCCGGTCGGTACCGGGGAGCTGTTTTTT.

The V call is TRBV3-1 (or the pseudogene TRBV3-2), the J call TRBJ2-3; 9 nucleotides line up with TRBD2. This CDR3 spans 15 amino acids. Looked up from germline, CDR1 is LGHDT and CDR2 is YNNKEL (reference sequence). After removal of 5 bases from V and 2 bases from J, the junction contained 5 bases not matched to a gene. CDR3 protein: CASSAGLASTDTQYF. The CDR3 DNA is TGTGCCAGCAGCGCCGGACTAGCGTCCACAGATACGCAGTATTTT.

This chain joins TRBV27 and TRBJ2-1; 7 bases agree with TRBD2. Germline V gene lookup returns CDR1 MNHEY and CDR2 SMNVEV (reference sequence). V dropped 7 bases and J dropped 0; count of bases not matched to a gene: 12. The CDR3 is made up of 17 amino acids. The CDR3 DNA reads TGTGCCAGCACGAGGCTAGCGGAGTCCCGCTCCTACAATGAGCAGTTCTTC. Translating gives CASTRLAESRSYNEQFF.

With regard to this clone: At one end the junction does not follow the germline gene, possibly because of a read error. The chain uses TRBV5-6 and TRBJ1-1, with 8 bases identical to TRBD1. This CDR3 has 14 residues. Germline CDR1 and CDR2: SGHDT and YYEEEE. CDR3: CASSSRGLNTEASF. CDR3 in DNA: TGTGCCAGCAGCTCCAGGGGGCTTAACACTGAAGCTTCCTTT.

This clone was observed once. This sequence joins TRBV2 and TRBJ1-5; weak D call: TRBD1 (6 bases). The germline V and J ends were trimmed by 3 bases and 6 bases, with 12 bases remaining between them. Germline CDR1 and CDR2: SNHLY and FYNNEI. The CDR3 consists of 14 residues. The CDR3 sequence is CASSDWQGSQPQHF. The CDR3 DNA reads TGTGCCAGCAGTGATTGGCAGGGGAGTCAGCCCCAGCATTTT.

This chain connects TRBV19 to TRBJ1-2; possible D gene TRBD1, 5 bases. V lost 2 bases, J lost 4 bases, and 8 bases lay in between. The CDR3 is 13 residues long. Per germline, CDR1 LNHDA and CDR2 SQIVND (reference sequence). The CDR3 region is CASSIRTTYGYTF. In nucleotides, the CDR3 is TGTGCCAGTAGTATAAGGACAACCTATGGCTACACCTTC.

V is TRBV7-9 and J is TRBJ2-1; 7 bases are a match to TRBD2. J gave up 2 bases and V 6 bases, and 4 bases lay outside the gene matches. Germline V CDR1 and CDR2: SEHNR, FQNEAQ (reference sequence). This CDR3 has 14 residues. This CDR3 reads CASSLAVPYNEQFF. CDR3 nucleotides: TGTGCCAGCAGTCTAGCGGTCCCCTACAATGAGCAGTTCTTC. The entire variable domain, with the rest obtained from reference TRBV7-9 and TRBJ2-1, is as follows: DTGVSQNPRHKITKRGQNVTFRCDPISEHNRLYWYRQTLGQGPEFLTYFQNEAQLEKSRLLSDRFSAERPKGSFSTLEIQRTEQGDSAMYLCASSLAVPYNEQFFGPGTRLTVL.

V gene TRBV10-3 combines with J gene TRBJ2-5; a possible D gene is TRBD1 (7 bases). CDR1 is ENHRY, CDR2 SYGVKD, per germline. The V end lost 5 bases, the J end lost 6 bases, and 19 bases lay between the germline ends. The CDR3 is 15 residues long. The DNA for the CDR3 is TGTGCCATCAGTCTCGGAGGGGGCGAATTGCAGACCCAGTACTTC. It translates to CAISLGGGELQTQYF.

The rearrangement links TRBV19 to TRBJ2-6, with D unclear. Germline-derived CDR1 and CDR2 are LNHDA and SQIVND (reference sequence). The CDR3 runs 14 residues. Trimming took off 6 bases at V and 1 base at J, with 7 bases between the two ends. For the CDR3, the DNA is TGTGCCAGTAGGTCGAGTTCTGGGGCCAACGTCCTGACTTTC. Translating gives CASRSSSGANVLTF.